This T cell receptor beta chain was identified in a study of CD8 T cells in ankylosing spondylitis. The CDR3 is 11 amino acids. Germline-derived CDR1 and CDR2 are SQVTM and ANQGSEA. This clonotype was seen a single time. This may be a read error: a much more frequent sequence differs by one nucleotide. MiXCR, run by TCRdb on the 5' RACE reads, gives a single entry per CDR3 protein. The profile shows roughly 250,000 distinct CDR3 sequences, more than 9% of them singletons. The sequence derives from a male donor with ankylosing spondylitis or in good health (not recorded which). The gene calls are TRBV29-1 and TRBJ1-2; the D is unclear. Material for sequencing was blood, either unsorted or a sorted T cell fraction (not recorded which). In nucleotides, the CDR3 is TGCAGCGGGCTTGGACTCTATGGCTACGCCTTC. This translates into CSGLGLYGYAF.